The 5 T cell receptor beta chains presented below share a single source sample, sequenced in a study of shared clonotypes between healthy human individuals. Here immunoSEQ multiplex PCR was the method, and the copy in TCRdb shows in-frame clones only, minus some. The table has around 700,000 clones, over 65% seen once. What was sequenced was memory CD4+ T cells sorted from blood. Subset described: CD45RA-negative fraction. The receptor source for this set is a woman aged 25-40 years in good health.

The rearrangement joins TRBV28 to TRBJ1-5; D remains ambiguous. In germline, CDR1 is MDHEN, CDR2 SYDVKM. There are 13 residues in the CDR3. Trimming stripped 7 bases from V and 5 bases from J, with 12 bases between. CDR3 DNA sequence: TGTGCCAGCAATCAATGGGGATATCAGCCCCAGCATTTT. Protein product: CASNQWGYQPQHF.

The chain has TRBV7-2 and TRBJ2-7, with no clear D. V lost 2 bases to trimming and J lost 4 bases, with 15 bases between them. The CDR3 has 15 amino acids. Per germline, CDR1 SGHTA and CDR2 FQGNSA. The CDR3 DNA reads as TGTGCCAGCAGCTTAAGCAGCGTTGGTTCGTACGAGCAGTACTTC. It specifies CASSLSSVGSYEQYF. Supplemented by reference TRBV7-2 and TRBJ2-7, the full variable domain reads GAGVSQSPSNKVTEKGKDVELRCDPISGHTALYWYRQSLGQGLEFLIYFQGNSAPDKSGLPSDRFSAERTGGSVSTLTIQRTQQEDSAVYLCASSLSSVGSYEQYFGPGTRLTVT.

This clone was observed a single time. This chain connects TRBV11-2 to TRBJ2-7; 11 positions agree with TRBD2. Germline V gives CDR1 SGHAT, CDR2 FQNNGV. Losses at the gene ends were 2 bases for V and 7 bases for J; bases not matched to a gene: 7. The CDR3 is 15 amino acids. CDR3 sequence reads: CASSLQLAGAGEQYF. CDR3 coding DNA: TGTGCCAGCAGCTTACAACTAGCGGGAGCTGGAGAGCAGTACTTC.

As concerns this clone: This sample also contains other DNA sequences that code for the same CDR3. The chain recombines TRBV18 with TRBJ1-4; D is unresolved. The germline V and J ends were trimmed by 3 bases and 8 bases, with 10 bases remaining between them. The CDR3 has 13 amino acids. From germline, CDR1 is KGHSH and CDR2 LQKENI. CDR3 sequence: CASSPGVGEKLFF. The CDR3 nucleotides are TGTGCCAGCTCACCCGGCGTAGGGGAAAAACTGTTTTTT.

The V call is TRBV6-6, the J call TRBJ1-5, with 8 bases matching TRBD1. Germline CDR1 MNHNY, CDR2 SVGAGI (reference sequence). The CDR3 consists of 15 residues. Germline trimming cut 5 bases from V and 6 bases from J; bases unmatched to any gene: 9. The CDR3 sequence: CASSRGQGISQPQHF. The CDR3 region has the DNA TGTGCCAGCAGTCGAGGACAGGGAATTAGTCAGCCCCAGCATTTT.